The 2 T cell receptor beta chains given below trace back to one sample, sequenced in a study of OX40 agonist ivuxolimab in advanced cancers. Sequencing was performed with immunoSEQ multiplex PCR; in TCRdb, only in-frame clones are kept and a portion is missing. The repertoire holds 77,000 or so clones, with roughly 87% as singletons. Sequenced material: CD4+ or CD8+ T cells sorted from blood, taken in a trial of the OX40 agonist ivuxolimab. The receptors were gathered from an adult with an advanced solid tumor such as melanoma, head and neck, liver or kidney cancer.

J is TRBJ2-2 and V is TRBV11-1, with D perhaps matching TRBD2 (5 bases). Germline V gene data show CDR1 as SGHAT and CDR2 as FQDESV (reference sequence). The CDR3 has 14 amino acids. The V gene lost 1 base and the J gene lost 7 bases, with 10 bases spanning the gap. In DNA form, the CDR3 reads TGTGCCAGCAGCTTAGACGGGGTCGGCGGGGAGCTGTTTTTT. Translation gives CASSLDGVGGELFF.

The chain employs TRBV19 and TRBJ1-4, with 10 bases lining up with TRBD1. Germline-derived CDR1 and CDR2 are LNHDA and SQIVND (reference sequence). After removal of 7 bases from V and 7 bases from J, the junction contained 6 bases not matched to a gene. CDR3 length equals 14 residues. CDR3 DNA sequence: TGTGCCAGTACTGGACAGGGGGATATTGAAAAACTGTTTTTT. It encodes CASTGQGDIEKLFF.